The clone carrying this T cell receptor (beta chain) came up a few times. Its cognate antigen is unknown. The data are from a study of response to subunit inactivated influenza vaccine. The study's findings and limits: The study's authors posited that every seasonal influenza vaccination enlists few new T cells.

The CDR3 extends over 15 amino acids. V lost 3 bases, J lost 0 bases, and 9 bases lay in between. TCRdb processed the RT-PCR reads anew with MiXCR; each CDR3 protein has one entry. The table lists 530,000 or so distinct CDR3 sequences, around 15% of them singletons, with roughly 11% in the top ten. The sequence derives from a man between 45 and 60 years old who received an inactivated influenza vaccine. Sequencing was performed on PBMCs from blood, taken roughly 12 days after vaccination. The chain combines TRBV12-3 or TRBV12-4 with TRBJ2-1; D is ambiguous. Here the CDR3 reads CASSLTISSYNEQFF. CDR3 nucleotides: TGTGCCAGCAGTTTGACAATTAGCTCCTACAATGAGCAGTTCTTC.